This TCR beta chain was recorded in a study of cytomegalovirus exposure and HLA in healthy donors. Study background: Of 398 genotyped donors, about 81% clustered with self-reported Caucasian donors. General study points: A list of around 160 TCR beta chains associated with cytomegalovirus was given. With high specificity and sensitivity, the classifier reportedly diagnosed cytomegalovirus status.

The CDR3 contains 15 residues. With V trimmed by 4 bases and J by 1 base, 5 bases remained unmatched. CDR1 and CDR2 from the germline V gene are MNHNY and SVGAGI (reference sequence). PCR amplification relied on 60 Vbeta primers (plus 13 Jbeta primers). The repertoire was sequenced with immunoSEQ multiplex PCR; TCRdb's copy has only in-frame clones and lacks some. The top ten clones hold 20% to 25% of a sample with approximately 85,000 clones, 60% to 80% of them seen once. This clone appeared a single time. The antigen is not known. The sequence was collected from a woman in her forties or fifties in good health and CMV-seropositive. The chain employs TRBV6-6 and TRBJ1-2; 8 bases agree with TRBD1. Specimen: PBMCs. The CDR3 is CASSSSGGRNYGYTF. CDR3 bases: TGTGCCAGCAGTTCTTCAGGGGGCCGTAACTATGGCTACACCTTC.